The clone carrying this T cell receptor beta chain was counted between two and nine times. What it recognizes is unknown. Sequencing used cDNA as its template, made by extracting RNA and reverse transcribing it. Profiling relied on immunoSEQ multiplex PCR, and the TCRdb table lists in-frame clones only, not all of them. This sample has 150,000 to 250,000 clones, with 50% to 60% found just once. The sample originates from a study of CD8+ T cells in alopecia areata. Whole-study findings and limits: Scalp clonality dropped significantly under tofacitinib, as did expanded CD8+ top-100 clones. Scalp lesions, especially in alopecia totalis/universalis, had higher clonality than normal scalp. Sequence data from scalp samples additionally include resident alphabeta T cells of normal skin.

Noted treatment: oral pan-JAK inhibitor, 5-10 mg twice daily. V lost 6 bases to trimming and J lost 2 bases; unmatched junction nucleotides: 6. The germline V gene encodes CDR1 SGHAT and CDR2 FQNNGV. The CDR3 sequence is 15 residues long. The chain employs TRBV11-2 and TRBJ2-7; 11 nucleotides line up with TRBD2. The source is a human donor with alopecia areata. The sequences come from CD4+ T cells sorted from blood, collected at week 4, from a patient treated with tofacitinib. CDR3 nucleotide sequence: TGTGCCAGCAGTACCAGACTAGCGGGGACCTACGAGCAGTACTTC. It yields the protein CASSTRLAGTYEQYF.